This T cell receptor (beta chain) is drawn from a study of Ad26.COV2.S vaccination and SARS-CoV-2 variants. Study in general: A COV1001 Ad26.COV2.S trial-arm participant provided the sample.

TCRdb keeps only in-frame clones here, not all; method: immunoSEQ multiplex PCR. The sample lists some 500,000 clones; roughly 89% were seen once. The CDR3 has 17 amino acids. Germline assignment: CDR1 MNHEY and CDR2 SVGEGT. Trimming took 1 base from V and 2 from J, leaving 16 bases between them. Treatment noted: some 20 received Ad26.COV2.S at low or high dose, single or two shots; 5 received placebo; per-sample allocation not given. Collection of samples fell on day 63 after the first vaccine or placebo injection. This chain uses TRBV6-2 or TRBV6-3 with TRBJ2-3; a weak D match, TRBD2 (6 bases). The material was peripheral blood, obtained in a trial of Ad26.COV2.S vaccine versus placebo. This sequence was found in a person aged 18-65 years who received the Ad26.COV2.S COVID-19 vaccine or a placebo. As DNA, the CDR3 is TGTGCCAGCAGTTACTGGTTCGAGCGGGCAGACACAGATACGCAGTATTTT. Protein product: CASSYWFERADTDTQYF.